Shown below are 5 T cell receptor beta chains from a single sample sequenced in a study of shared clonotypes between healthy human individuals. Sequenced by immunoSEQ multiplex PCR; TCRdb stores in-frame clones only, minus some. The sample has under 2.5 million clones, roughly 92% seen once. The sample was naive CD4+ T cells from PBMCs. Subset reported: CD45RA+ positively selected. Source of these receptors: a man aged 18-30 years in good health. Some clones in this sample may be carry-over from other donors' samples.

The chain has TRBV29-1 and TRBJ2-3; the D is unclear. Trimming removed 6 bases at V and 0 bases at J, with 13 bases between. Germline values: CDR1 SQVTM, CDR2 ANQGSEA. This CDR3 is 14 amino acids long. CDR3 in DNA: TGCAGCGTAGTTGAGATCCTAAGCACAGATACGCAGTATTTT. It translates to CSVVEILSTDTQYF.

The chain carries TRBV6-4 and TRBJ1-4, with D maybe TRBD1 (5 bases). V lost 1 base, J lost 8 bases, and 14 bases lay in between. The CDR3 contains 15 residues. Germline V gene lookup returns CDR1 MRHNA and CDR2 SNTAGT. The CDR3, as DNA: TGTGCCAGCAGTGACTGTCAGGGCAGAGGGGAAAAACTGTTTTTT. Residues: CASSDCQGRGEKLFF.

This clone was detected once. As DNA, the CDR3 is TGTGCCAGTATACCCCAGGGCTCCTACAATGAGCAGTTCTTC. As protein: CASIPQGSYNEQFF. V is TRBV19 and J is TRBJ2-1; TRBD1 might be the D (5 bases). The V end lost 7 bases, the J end lost 0 bases, and 10 bases lay between the germline ends. The germline gives CDR1 LNHDA, CDR2 SQIVND (reference sequence). The CDR3 runs to 14 residues.

This sequence joins TRBV28 and TRBJ2-7; 7 bases are shared with TRBD2. CDR3 length: 16 amino acids. The J segment lost 0 bases and the V segment lost 7 bases, leaving 12 bases of the junction unmatched. CDR1 is MDHEN, CDR2 SYDVKM, per germline. The CDR3 DNA sequence: TGTGCCAGCACCTCCGTCGGGCGGGGGAGCTCCTACGAGCAGTACTTC. Its protein product is CASTSVGRGSSYEQYF.

CDR3 sequence (DNA): TGTGCCAGCCAGGGCGTAGAGGGCTACACCTTC. This encodes CASQGVEGYTF. The V call is TRBV6-5, the J call TRBJ1-2; D perhaps matches TRBD1 (5 bases). Germline CDR1 is MNHEY and CDR2 is SVGAGI. V dropped 8 bases and J dropped 8 bases, with 12 bases sitting between them. The CDR3 totals 11 residues.